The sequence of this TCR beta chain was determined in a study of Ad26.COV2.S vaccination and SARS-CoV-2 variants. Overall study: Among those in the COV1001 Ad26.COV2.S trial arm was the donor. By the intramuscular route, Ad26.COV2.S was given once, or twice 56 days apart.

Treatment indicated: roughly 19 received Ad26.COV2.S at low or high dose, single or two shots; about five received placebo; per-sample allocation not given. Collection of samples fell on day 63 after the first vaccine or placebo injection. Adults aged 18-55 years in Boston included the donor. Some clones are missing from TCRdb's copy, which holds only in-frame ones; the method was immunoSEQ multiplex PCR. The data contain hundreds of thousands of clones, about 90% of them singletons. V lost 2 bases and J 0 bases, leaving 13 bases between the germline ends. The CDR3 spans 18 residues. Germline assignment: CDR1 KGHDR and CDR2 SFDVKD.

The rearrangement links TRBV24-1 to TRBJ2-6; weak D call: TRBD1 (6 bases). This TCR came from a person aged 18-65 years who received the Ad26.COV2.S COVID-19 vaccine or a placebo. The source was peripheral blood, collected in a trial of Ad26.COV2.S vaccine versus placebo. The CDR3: CATSDWGTPGSGANVLTF. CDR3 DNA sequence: TGTGCCACCAGTGATTGGGGGACACCTGGCTCTGGGGCCAACGTCCTGACTTTC.